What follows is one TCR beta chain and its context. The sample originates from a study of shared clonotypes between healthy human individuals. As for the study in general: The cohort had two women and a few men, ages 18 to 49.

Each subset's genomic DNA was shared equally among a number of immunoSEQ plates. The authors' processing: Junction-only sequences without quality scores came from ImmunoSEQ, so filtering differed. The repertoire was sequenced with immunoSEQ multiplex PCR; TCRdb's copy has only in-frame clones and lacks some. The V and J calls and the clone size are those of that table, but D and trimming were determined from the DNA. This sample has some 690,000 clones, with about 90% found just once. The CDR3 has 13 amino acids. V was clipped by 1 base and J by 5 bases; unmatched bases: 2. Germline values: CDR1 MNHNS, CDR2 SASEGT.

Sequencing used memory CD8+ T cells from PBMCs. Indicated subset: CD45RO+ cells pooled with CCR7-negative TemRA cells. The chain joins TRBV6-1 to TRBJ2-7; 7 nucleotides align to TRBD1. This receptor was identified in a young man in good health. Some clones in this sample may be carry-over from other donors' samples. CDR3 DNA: TGTGCCAGCAGTGAAGGACAGGGAAACGAGCAGTACTTC. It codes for CASSEGQGNEQYF.